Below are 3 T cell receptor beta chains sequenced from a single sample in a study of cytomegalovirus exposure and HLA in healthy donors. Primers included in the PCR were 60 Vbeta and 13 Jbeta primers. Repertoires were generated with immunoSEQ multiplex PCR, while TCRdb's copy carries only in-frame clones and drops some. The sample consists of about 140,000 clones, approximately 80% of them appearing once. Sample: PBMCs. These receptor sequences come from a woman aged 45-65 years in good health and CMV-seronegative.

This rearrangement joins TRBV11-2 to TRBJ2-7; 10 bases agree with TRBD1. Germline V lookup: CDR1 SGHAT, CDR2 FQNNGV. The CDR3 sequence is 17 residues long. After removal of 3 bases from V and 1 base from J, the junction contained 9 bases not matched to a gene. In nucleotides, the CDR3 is TGTGCCAGCAGCTTCCCCCCGGGACAGGGGATATCCTACGAGCAGTACTTC. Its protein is CASSFPPGQGISYEQYF.

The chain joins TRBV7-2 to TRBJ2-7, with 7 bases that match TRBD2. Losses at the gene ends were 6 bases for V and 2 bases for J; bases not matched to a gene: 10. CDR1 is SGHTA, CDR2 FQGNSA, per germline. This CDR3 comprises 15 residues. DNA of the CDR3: TGTGCCAGCAGTCCGATTGCTAGCGGTACCTACGAGCAGTACTTC. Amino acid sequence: CASSPIASGTYEQYF. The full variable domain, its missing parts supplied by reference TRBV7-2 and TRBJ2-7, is GAGVSQSPSNKVTEKGKDVELRCDPISGHTALYWYRQSLGQGLEFLIYFQGNSAPDKSGLPSDRFSAERTGGSVSTLTIQRTQQEDSAVYLCASSPIASGTYEQYFGPGTRLTVT.

CDR3 in amino acids: CASSGMTGAYGYTF. The CDR3 DNA is TGCGCCAGCAGCGGAATGACAGGGGCCTATGGCTACACCTTC. The J gene is TRBJ1-2, the V gene TRBV5-1; TRBD1 matches 8 bases. Unmatched junction bases numbered 6, after V lost 4 bases and J lost 4 bases. The CDR3 is 14 amino acids. CDR1 is SGHRS and CDR2 is YFSETQ in the germline V gene.